These 20 T cell receptor beta chains were all obtained from the same sample, sequenced in a study of shared T cell receptors in the human thymus. Sequencing was performed with immunoSEQ multiplex PCR; in TCRdb, only in-frame clones are kept and a portion is missing. The table has under 850,000 clones, 85% to 90% seen once. A further study also used this sample, focusing on human thymus T cells.

Source material: thymocytes. The receptor source for this set is a boy younger than two with a congenital heart defect.

The chain recombines TRBV27 with TRBJ2-7, with a tentative D call TRBD2 (6 bases). Trimming pared 5 bases from V and 1 base from J, leaving 12 bases between. This CDR3 is 14 amino acids long. CDR1 and CDR2 from the germline V gene are MNHEY and SMNVEV (reference sequence). The CDR3 spells CASSLSSESYEQYF. Here the CDR3 DNA reads TGTGCCAGCAGTCTCTCTAGCGAGTCCTACGAGCAGTACTTC.

This clone was recorded only once. The genes are TRBV27 and TRBJ2-7, with 10 bases identical to TRBD1. CDR3 length: 18 amino acids. Germline trimming cut 3 bases from V and 2 bases from J; bases unmatched to any gene: 13. Germline V CDR1 and CDR2: MNHEY, SMNVEV (reference sequence). This chain's CDR3 is CASSFQSDRDRGTYEQYF. In DNA form, the CDR3 reads TGTGCCAGCAGTTTCCAGTCCGACCGGGACAGGGGCACCTACGAGCAGTACTTC.

The rearrangement joins TRBV19 to TRBJ1-3, with TRBD1 matching over 8 bases. The CDR3 is 16 residues long. CDR1 is LNHDA and CDR2 is SQIVND in the germline V gene (reference sequence). Trimming took 1 base from V and 7 from J; bases not matched to a gene: 9. The CDR3 DNA follows: TGTGCCAGTAGTATAGGGGGACAGGATTACGCCAACACCATATATTTT. Amino acids: CASSIGGQDYANTIYF.

This sequence joins TRBV14 and TRBJ2-7, with D maybe TRBD1 (6 bases). In germline, CDR1 is SGHDN, CDR2 FVKESK. V gave up 4 bases and J gave up 2 bases, with 30 bases separating them. The CDR3 runs 20 residues. The CDR3 nucleotides are TGTGCCAGCAGCCGCCAAGGACAGACCCTATCACGAGAACGGCCCTACGAGCAGTACTTC. Protein product: CASSRQGQTLSRERPYEQYF.

The rearrangement joins TRBV21-1 to TRBJ2-1; the table names TRBD1, a call not compared with the DNA. TRBV21-1 is tagged as a pseudogene. CDR3 length equals 13 residues. CDR3 sequence reads: CASSKLEGTGQFF. Here the CDR3 DNA reads TGTGCCAGCAGCAAACTTGAGGGGACAGGACAGTTCTTC.

This clone was seen only once. V and J are TRBV6-1 and TRBJ2-4; D is ambiguous. The CDR3 covers 13 residues. V shed 2 bases and J shed 9 bases, with 11 bases lying between them. The germline V gene has CDR1 MNHNS and CDR2 SASEGT. CDR3 amino acids: CASSEPSQVIQYF. Here the CDR3 DNA reads TGTGCCAGCAGTGAACCCTCCCAGGTCATTCAGTACTTC.

The chain combines TRBV9 with TRBJ1-1; tentatively, D is TRBD1 (5 bases). The CDR3 extends over 15 amino acids. Looked up from germline, CDR1 is SGDLS and CDR2 is YYNGEE. Trimming removed 0 bases at V and 0 bases at J, with 9 bases between. As DNA, the CDR3 is TGTGCCAGCAGCGTAGGCGCAGGGCTGAACACTGAAGCTTTCTTT. Translating it yields CASSVGAGLNTEAFF.

The rearrangement links TRBV7-2 to TRBJ1-5, with 8 positions matching TRBD1. CDR3 length: 16 residues. Germline V lookup: CDR1 SGHTA, CDR2 FQGNSA. Trimming took 2 bases from V and 3 from J; bases not matched to a gene: 6. DNA for the CDR3: TGTGCCAGCAGCTTATCCGGGCAGGGGGCCAATCAGCCCCAGCATTTT. Its translation is CASSLSGQGANQPQHF.

This clone is a singleton in its sample. The gene calls are TRBV30 and TRBJ2-2; the match to TRBD2 covers 11 bases. The V and J ends lost 2 bases and 7 bases, in that order; junction bases with no gene match: 18. This CDR3 has 19 residues. Germline V CDR1 and CDR2: GTSNPN, SVGIG (reference sequence). CDR3 in DNA: TGTGCCTGGAGTCGAGGGACGTGGGGACTAGCGGTGCGAGGCGGGGAGCTGTTTTTT. Protein product: CAWSRGTWGLAVRGGELFF.

CDR3 protein: CASSQTTGTSGRSPIYEQYF. For the CDR3, the DNA is TGTGCCAGCAGCCAAACCACCGGGACTAGCGGGAGGTCTCCTATTTACGAGCAGTACTTC. V and J are TRBV4-2 and TRBJ2-7, with TRBD2 matching 15 bases. Germline V gene data show CDR1 as LGHNA and CDR2 as YNFKEQ. The CDR3 consists of 20 residues. The ends lost 2 bases at V and 4 bases at J; junction bases unmatched: 15.

The J gene is TRBJ2-2, the V gene TRBV6-1, with D possibly matching TRBD1 (5 bases). There are 15 residues in the CDR3. Germline V gene lookup returns CDR1 MNHNS and CDR2 SASEGT. Trimming left V 4 bases short and J 1 base short, with 10 bases between. The CDR3 DNA reads TGTGCCAGCAGTGCGCAAACAGGGAACACCGGGGAGCTGTTTTTT. As protein: CASSAQTGNTGELFF.

This clone was detected once. The CDR3 is CASSTSTSGSNDEQYF. DNA of the CDR3: TGTGCCAGCAGCACTAGTACTAGCGGGAGTAATGACGAGCAGTACTTC. The chain uses TRBV7-9 and TRBJ2-7, with 11 bases matching TRBD2. Germline CDR1 reads SEHNR; CDR2 reads FQNEAQ (reference sequence). CDR3 size: 16 residues. V lost 5 bases, J lost 5 bases, and 11 bases stayed unmatched.

The chain carries TRBV10-3 and TRBJ2-1; D is perhaps TRBD2 (6 bases). The CDR3 runs to 16 residues. Germline CDR1 reads ENHRY; CDR2 reads SYGVKD. Trimming took 4 bases from V and 1 from J, leaving 14 bases between them. The CDR3 loop reads CAISAPGLLSYNEQFF. The DNA for the CDR3 is TGTGCCATCAGTGCCCCGGGACTGCTTTCCTACAATGAGCAGTTCTTC.

The rearrangement links TRBV27 to TRBJ1-6, with 7 bases lining up with TRBD1. The CDR3 runs to 15 residues. The V and J ends lost 5 bases and 6 bases, in that order; junction bases with no gene match: 7. CDR1 is MNHEY, CDR2 SMNVEV, per germline (reference sequence). CDR3 in DNA: TGTGCCAGCAGTCCAACAGGGGAAGGTAATTCACCCCTCCACTTT. It is translated as CASSPTGEGNSPLHF.

This chain's CDR3 is CASSFTSGSWNEQFF. The CDR3, as DNA: TGTGCCAGCAGCTTTACTAGCGGGAGCTGGAATGAGCAGTTCTTC. The genes are TRBV11-1 and TRBJ2-1, with 11 positions matching TRBD2. Germline CDR1 reads SGHAT; CDR2 reads FQDESV (reference sequence). This CDR3 is built from 15 residues. V shed 3 bases, J shed 7 bases, and the junction held 5 bases outside the gene matches.

A single count supports this clone. The chain couples TRBV28 to TRBJ2-7, with 10 bases lining up with TRBD1. CDR3 length: 15 residues. The germline V gene encodes CDR1 MDHEN and CDR2 SYDVKM. The V gene end was trimmed by 6 bases and the J gene end by 0 bases; junction bases not matched to a gene: 5. CDR3: CASRYGTGVSYEQYF. The CDR3 DNA sequence: TGTGCCAGCAGATACGGGACAGGGGTCTCCTACGAGCAGTACTTC. Together with reference TRBV28 and TRBJ2-7, the CDR3 gives the full variable domain: DVKVTQSSRYLVKRTGEKVFLECVQDMDHENMFWYRQDPGLGLRLIYFSYDVKMKEKGDIPEGYSVSREKKERFSLILESASTNQTSMYLCASRYGTGVSYEQYFGPGTRLTVT.

This clone appeared a few times. This chain uses TRBV2 with TRBJ2-3; TRBD1 aligns across 11 bases. This CDR3 comprises 18 residues. The V gene's germline CDR1 is SNHLY and CDR2 FYNNEI. With 1 base clipped from V and 6 bases from J, the junction kept 12 bases outside the gene matches. DNA for the CDR3: TGTGCCAGCAGTGAAGGGGGCTTAGGACAGGGGGCGAGGGATACGCAGTATTTT. Translation: CASSEGGLGQGARDTQYF.

V gene TRBV6-4 combines with J gene TRBJ2-1; 8 bases fit TRBD2. Per germline, CDR1 MRHNA and CDR2 SNTAGT. The CDR3 loop spans 16 amino acids. The V segment lost 5 bases and the J segment 1 base; nucleotides outside the gene matches: 7. This chain's CDR3 is CASSNKRERSYNEQFF. The CDR3 region has the DNA TGTGCCAGCAGTAACAAGCGGGAGAGATCCTACAATGAGCAGTTCTTC.

This chain links TRBV5-1 with TRBJ2-2, with 14 bases identical to TRBD2. There are 17 residues in the CDR3. CDR1 is SGHRS and CDR2 is YFSETQ in the germline V gene. With V trimmed by 4 bases and J by 10 bases, 12 bases remained unmatched. This chain's CDR3 is CASSTRTSGRIPTELFF. In DNA form, the CDR3 reads TGCGCCAGCAGCACCCGGACTAGCGGGAGGATACCGACGGAGCTGTTTTTT.

The gene calls are TRBV15 and TRBJ2-2, with TRBD2 matching over 16 bases. With 8 bases clipped from V and 4 bases from J, the junction kept 10 bases outside the gene matches. This CDR3 contains 18 residues. The germline CDR1 and CDR2 sequences are LNHNV and YYDKDF (reference sequence). This CDR3 reads CATARTGLAGGTTGELFF. In DNA form, the CDR3 reads TGTGCCACCGCCCGAACGGGACTAGCGGGAGGGACCACCGGGGAGCTGTTTTTT.